Included here is one T cell receptor (beta chain) sequence, with context. Its specificity is not known. Treatment of the sample: oral pan-JAK inhibitor, 5-10 mg twice daily. This record belongs to a study of CD8+ T cells in alopecia areata. Study-wide findings and caveats: Shared TCR sequences were less clear between patients than in mice, possibly partly from HLA diversity.

It was cDNA, reverse transcribed from extracted RNA, that served as the sequencing template. Using immunoSEQ multiplex PCR, the repertoire was profiled, and TCRdb retains in-frame clones only, with some absent. This sample has under 250,000 clones, with over 60% found just once. From germline, CDR1 is SGHDT and CDR2 YYEEEE. The CDR3 has 15 amino acids. Trimming left V 1 base short and J 0 bases short, with 8 bases between. The chain has TRBV5-6 and TRBJ2-4; D might be TRBD1 or TRBD2, each matching 6 bases. This specimen was CD4+ T cells sorted from blood, taken between weeks 44 and 45, from a patient treated with tofacitinib. This TCR came from a human donor with alopecia areata. The CDR3 protein is CASSLWGAAKNIQYF. The CDR3 nucleotides read TGTGCCAGCAGCTTGTGGGGGGCAGCCAAAAACATTCAGTACTTC.